This TCR beta chain emerged from a study of blood T cell repertoires in COVID-19. The method was immunoSEQ multiplex PCR; TCRdb's version includes in-frame clones alone and lacks a portion of them. Of tens of thousands of clones listed, approximately 90% are singletons. A few counts support this clone. The CDR3 has 16 residues. Germline loops: CDR1 SGHVS, CDR2 FQNEAQ. Trimming took off 4 bases at V and 3 bases at J, with 15 bases between the two ends. Sequencing input: peripheral blood. The sequence came from a man in his sixties with acute or convalescent COVID-19. The chain is built from TRBV7-8 and TRBJ2-2; D unclear. CDR3 in DNA: TGTGCCAGCAGCTCAATTAGGCACAGTCACACCGGGGAGCTGTTTTTT. This gives the protein CASSSIRHSHTGELFF.